This T cell receptor beta chain was profiled in a study of T cell responses to AZD1222 COVID-19 vaccine listed by TCRdb under 2021. As for the study more broadly: A total of 230 to 250 trial participants underwent TCR sequencing, of whom about 200 had received two doses of AZD1222 and around 26 had received two doses of the MenACWY control vaccine. Enrollment into the trials was organized by age into subgroups of 18-55, 56-69 and 70-plus years, and those subgroups contained roughly 150, 30 and 60 TCR-sequenced participants, respectively.

General findings and caveats noted by the study authors: In the small 56-69-year group, the increase in depth fell short of significance, most likely because of low power. Conclusions about previously exposed vaccinees are limited because only five or six AZD1222 recipients were SARS-CoV-2 seropositive at baseline. A significant rise in spike-specific TCR breadth and depth was observed after two AZD1222 doses relative to day 0 and relative to MenACWY recipients. Epitopes outside the regions mutated in the B.1.351 and B.1.1.7 variants were reportedly recognized by nearly half of the unique spike-specific TCRs. CD4 TCRs associated with the vaccine covered the entire spike protein, and the dominant responses were in regions 160-218 and 743-854. Because no samples from the day 14 peak response were available, repertoires could be characterized only after the peak T cell response. Participants were mostly white British and included more females than males, and it was suggested by the authors that clonal diversity may have been underestimated.

V is reduced by 6 bases and J by 8 bases, leaving a spacing of 16 bases between them. The CDR3 sequence holds 13 residues, the cysteine and phenylalanine included. Of all the DNA, just the CDR3 is kept, 39 bases in frame from base 1. For this clone: Its antigen is currently not known. No base quality information exists; no much larger clone differs at one position.

What this sample's time point label stands for: about 28 days (+/-7) after the second vaccine dose. AZD1222 recipients given second doses at about 4 weeks or at about 12 weeks were pooled, since spike-specific TCR depth and breadth were not found to differ between the two schedules. The vaccinee samples were drawn from two UK trials, COV001 and COV002, one of which was a single-blind randomized controlled phase 2/3 trial testing AZD1222 (ChAdOx1 nCoV-19) in healthy adults. For TCRbeta chain sequencing, PBMC samples were collected from trial participants at day 0 and at day 28 after the second dose. The CDR3 regions of human TCRbeta chains were subjected to immunosequencing. The original pipeline was this. TCRs in the repertoires were matched against a reference library of SARS-CoV-2-specific TCRs that had been generated with the MIRA antigen-specificity platform. Breadth meant the fraction of unique TCRs that were SARS-CoV-2-associated, whereas depth meant the fraction of total T cells that were SARS-CoV-2-associated. Using the MIRA data, each spike-specific TCR was mapped to the spike region that the TCR reacts to and placed in a CD4 or CD8 class. Log10-transformed breadth and depth values were compared by one-way ANOVA with Sidak's multiple comparisons tests. What TCRdb holds here is the immuneACCESS table cut down to in-frame rearrangements. Part of the clones is not present; checked against another copy, under half of the missing clones reflect an unresolved V gene, and the others are unexplained. V and J calls and clone size are as listed in that table; D and trimming were resolved from the DNA. The sample records just under 150,000 clones, about 92% of which are singletons. Clones ranked in the top ten supply under 2% of the sample.

The sample here was peripheral blood, taken 28 days after the second AZD1222 dose. The rearrangement combines TRBV12-3 or TRBV12-4 with TRBJ1-2; the D gene is unclear. The TCR comes from an adult who received the AZD1222 COVID-19 vaccine. The CDR3 region has the sequence CASSLAGMGGYTF. The base sequence is TGTGCCAGCAGCCTAGCGGGTATGGGGGGCTACACCTTC.